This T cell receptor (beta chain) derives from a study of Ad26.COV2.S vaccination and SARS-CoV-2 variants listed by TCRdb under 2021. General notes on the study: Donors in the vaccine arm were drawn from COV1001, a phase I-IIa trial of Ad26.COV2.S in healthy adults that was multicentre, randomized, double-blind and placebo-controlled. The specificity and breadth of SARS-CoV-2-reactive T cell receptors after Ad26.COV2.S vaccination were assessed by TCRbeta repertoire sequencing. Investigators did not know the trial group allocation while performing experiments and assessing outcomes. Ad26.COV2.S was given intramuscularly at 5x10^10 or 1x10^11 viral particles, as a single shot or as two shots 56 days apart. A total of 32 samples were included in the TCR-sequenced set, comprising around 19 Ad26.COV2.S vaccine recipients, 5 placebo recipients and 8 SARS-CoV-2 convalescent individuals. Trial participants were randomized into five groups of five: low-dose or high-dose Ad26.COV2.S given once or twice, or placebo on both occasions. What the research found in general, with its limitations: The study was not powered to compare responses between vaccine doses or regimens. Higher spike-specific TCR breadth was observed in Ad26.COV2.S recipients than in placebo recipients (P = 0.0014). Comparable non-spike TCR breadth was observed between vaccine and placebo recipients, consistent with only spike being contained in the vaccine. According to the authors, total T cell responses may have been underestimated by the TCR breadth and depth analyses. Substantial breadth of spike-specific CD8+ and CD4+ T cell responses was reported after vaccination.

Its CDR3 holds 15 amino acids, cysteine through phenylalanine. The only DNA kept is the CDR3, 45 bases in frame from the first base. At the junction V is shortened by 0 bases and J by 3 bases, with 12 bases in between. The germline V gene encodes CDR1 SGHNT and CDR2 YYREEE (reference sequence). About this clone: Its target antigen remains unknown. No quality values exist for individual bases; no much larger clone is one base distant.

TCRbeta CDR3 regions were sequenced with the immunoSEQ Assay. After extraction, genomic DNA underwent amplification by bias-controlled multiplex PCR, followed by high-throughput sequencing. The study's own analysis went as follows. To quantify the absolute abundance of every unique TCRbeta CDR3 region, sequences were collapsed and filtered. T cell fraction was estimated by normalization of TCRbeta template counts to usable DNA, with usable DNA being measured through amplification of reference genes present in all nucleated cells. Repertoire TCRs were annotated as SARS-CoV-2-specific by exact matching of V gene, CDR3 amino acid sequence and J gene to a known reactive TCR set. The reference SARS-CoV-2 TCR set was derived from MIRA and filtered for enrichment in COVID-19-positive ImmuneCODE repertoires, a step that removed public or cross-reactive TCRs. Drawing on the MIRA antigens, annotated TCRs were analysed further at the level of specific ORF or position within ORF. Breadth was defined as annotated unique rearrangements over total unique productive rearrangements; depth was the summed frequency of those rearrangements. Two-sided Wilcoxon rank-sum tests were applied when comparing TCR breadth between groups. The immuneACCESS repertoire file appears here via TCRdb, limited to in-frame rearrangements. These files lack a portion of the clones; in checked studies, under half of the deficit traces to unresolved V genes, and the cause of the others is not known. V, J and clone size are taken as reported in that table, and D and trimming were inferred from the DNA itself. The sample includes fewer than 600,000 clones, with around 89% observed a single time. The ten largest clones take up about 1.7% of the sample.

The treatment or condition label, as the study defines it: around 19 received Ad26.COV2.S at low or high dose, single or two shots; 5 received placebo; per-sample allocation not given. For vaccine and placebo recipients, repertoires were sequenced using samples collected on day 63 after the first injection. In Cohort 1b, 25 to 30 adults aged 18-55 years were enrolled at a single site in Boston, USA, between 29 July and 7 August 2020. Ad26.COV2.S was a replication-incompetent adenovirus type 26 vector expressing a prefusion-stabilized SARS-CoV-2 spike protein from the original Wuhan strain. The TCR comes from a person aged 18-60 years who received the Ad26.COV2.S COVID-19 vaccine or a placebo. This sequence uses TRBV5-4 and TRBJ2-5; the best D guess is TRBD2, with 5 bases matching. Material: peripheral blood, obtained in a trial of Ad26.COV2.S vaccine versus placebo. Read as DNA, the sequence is TGTGCCAGCAGCTTGGTTCGGGGTCTTGAAGAGACCCAGTACTTC. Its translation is CASSLVRGLEETQYF.